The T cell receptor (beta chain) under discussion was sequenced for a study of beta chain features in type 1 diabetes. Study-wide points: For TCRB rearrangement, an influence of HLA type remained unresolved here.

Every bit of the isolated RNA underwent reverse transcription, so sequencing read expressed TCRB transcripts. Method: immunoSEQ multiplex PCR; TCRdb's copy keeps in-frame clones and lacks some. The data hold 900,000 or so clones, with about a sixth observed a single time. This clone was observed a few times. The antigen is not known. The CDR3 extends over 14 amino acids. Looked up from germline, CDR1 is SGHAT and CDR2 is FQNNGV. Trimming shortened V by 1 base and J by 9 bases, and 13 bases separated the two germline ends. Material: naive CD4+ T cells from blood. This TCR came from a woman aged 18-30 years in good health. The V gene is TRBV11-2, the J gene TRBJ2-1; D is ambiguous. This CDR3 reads CASSLVESVGEQFF. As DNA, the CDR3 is TGTGCCAGCAGCTTAGTGGAGTCAGTCGGTGAGCAGTTCTTC.